What follows is one TCR beta chain and its context. Its antigen is not identified. Germline V gene lookup returns CDR1 KGHSH and CDR2 LQKENI. Trimming cost V 6 bases and J 10 bases; bases outside gene matches: 14. This CDR3 is built from 15 residues. The data were obtained in a study of graft-versus-host responses after intestinal transplantation. Study-wide context: Recipients were given multivisceral, liver-intestinal, or isolated intestinal transplants. Overall study results and limits: Some GvH clones were seen earlier in gut or blood, suggesting intestinal origin. An association linked early post-transplant HvG declines with peak circulating GvH clone levels.

Assay: immunoSEQ multiplex PCR; the TCRdb copy retains only in-frame clones and omits some. The sample has roughly 99,000 clones; around 86% are singletons. The receptor's source is a human patient who received an intestinal transplant, so some T cells may come from the graft donor. This chain uses TRBV18 with TRBJ2-2, with 7 positions matching TRBD2. Source: PBMCs, taken 255 days after intestinal transplant. CDR3 amino acids: CASSPVGLPYEELFF. DNA for the CDR3: TGTGCCAGCTCCCCCGTGGGACTACCTTATGAGGAGCTGTTTTTT.